This is a list of T cell receptor beta chains from one sample in a study of cytotoxic CD8 clonotypes in ibrutinib-treated CLL. This table comes from immunoSEQ multiplex PCR, and its TCRdb copy is limited to in-frame clones, with some not included. The sample shows 150,000 or so clones, 77% of them seen only once. The sample consisted of PBMCs, taken after 12 months of ibrutinib treatment. Receptor source: a human donor with chronic lymphocytic leukemia. Both conserved end residues are part of each CDR3. The D gene is left open where the match is weak. Size values are once, few and many counts, or a class for expanded clones, and some rows have none.

>TRBJ2-7|few|NA|TRBV27
CASRSLGGVTYEQYF
TGTGCCAGTAGGTCCTTGGGCGGGGTTACCTACGAGCAGTACTTC
>TRBJ2-5|once|NA|TRBV28
CASSLSGMGETQYF
TGTGCCAGCAGTTTATCAGGGATGGGAGAGACCCAGTACTTC
>TRBJ1-5|NA|TRBD1|TRBV19
CASRQTGGYSNQPQHF
TGTGCCAGTAGGCAAACAGGGGGCTATAGCAATCAGCCCCAGCATTTT
>TRBJ1-2|NA|NA|TRBV5-5
CASSLKMGYGYTF
TGTGCCAGCAGCTTGAAAATGGGCTATGGCTACACCTTC
>TRBJ2-6|NA|NA|TRBV27
CASSLGGANVLTF
TGTGCCAGCAGTTTGGGGGGGGCCAACGTCCTGACTTTC
>TRBJ1-5|NA|NA|TRBV2
CASRGDGFQPQHF
TGTGCCAGCAGGGGGGATGGATTTCAGCCCCAGCATTTT
>TRBJ1-2|NA|TRBD1|TRBV5-5
CASTPEDRYYGYTF
TGTGCCAGCACCCCGGAGGACAGGTACTATGGCTACACCTTC
>TRBJ2-2|few|NA|TRBV29-1
CSVDRGRTGELFF
TGCAGCGTTGACAGGGGCAGGACCGGGGAGCTGTTTTTT
>TRBJ2-2|NA|NA|TRBV28
CASSLGGRELFF
TGTGCCAGCAGTTTAGGAGGCCGGGAGCTGTTTTTT
>TRBJ2-7|NA|NA|TRBV11-3
CASSPDGTWGSEQYF
TGTGCCAGCAGCCCAGACGGGACCTGGGGGTCCGAGCAGTACTTC
>TRBJ2-1|once|TRBD2|TRBV11-2
CASSSKTGGAYNEQFF
TGTGCCAGCAGCTCGAAGACCGGGGGGGCATACAATGAGCAGTTCTTC
>TRBJ1-2|few|NA|TRBV6-6
CASSLSDSNYGYTF
TGTGCCAGCAGTTTATCGGACAGTAACTATGGCTACACCTTC
>TRBJ1-1|many|NA|TRBV30
CALLGGSLMNTEAFF
TGTGCCTTATTAGGAGGCAGCCTCATGAACACTGAAGCTTTCTTT
>TRBJ2-7|once|NA|TRBV5-1
CASSSQTYEQYF
TGCGCCAGCAGCTCTCAGACCTACGAGCAGTACTTC
>TRBJ1-5|NA|NA|TRBV19
CASSSPRQGLYQPQHF
TGTGCCAGTAGTTCCCCTCGTCAGGGCCTGTATCAGCCCCAGCATTTT
>TRBJ2-1|NA|TRBD2|TRBV5-1
CASAGGSYNEQFF
TGCGCCAGCGCGGGAGGGTCATACAATGAGCAGTTCTTC
>TRBJ2-2|NA|NA|TRBV19
CASRKDRWNTGELFF
TGTGCCAGTAGAAAGGACCGATGGAACACCGGGGAGCTGTTTTTT
>TRBJ2-7|few|NA|TRBV18
CASSPLRTGEQYF
TGTGCCAGCTCACCACTCAGGACCGGCGAGCAGTACTTC
>TRBJ2-5|NA|TRBD1|TRBV7-9
CASSQDASDRVQETQYF
TGTGCCAGCAGCCAAGATGCTTCGGACAGGGTTCAAGAGACCCAGTACTTC
>TRBJ1-5|NA|TRBD1|TRBV10-3
CAISESGTGLSQPQHF
TGTGCCATCAGTGAGTCCGGGACAGGGCTCAGTCAGCCCCAGCATTTT
>TRBJ1-3|NA|TRBD1|TRBV4-3
CASSQEGGTATGNTIYF
TGCGCCAGCAGCCAAGAGGGGGGGACAGCTACTGGAAACACCATATATTTT
>TRBJ2-3|NA|TRBD2|TRBV7-6
CASSPTSGRAGKQYF
TGTGCCAGCAGCCCGACTAGCGGGAGGGCCGGAAAGCAGTATTTT
>TRBJ2-5|once|TRBD2|TRBV9
CASSTPTSGKETQYF
TGTGCCAGCAGCACGCCCACTAGCGGGAAAGAGACCCAGTACTTC
>TRBJ1-4|NA|NA|TRBV18
CASSPTQATNEKLFF
TGTGCCAGCTCACCAACACAAGCAACTAATGAAAAACTGTTTTTT
>TRBJ1-1|NA|NA|TRBV4-3
CASSQVLGGSANSEAFF
TGCGCCAGCAGCCAAGTCCTGGGAGGGTCTGCTAACTCTGAAGCTTTCTTT
>TRBJ1-1|once|NA|TRBV14
CASSLLANTEAFF
TGTGCCAGCAGTCTCCTCGCGAACACTGAAGCTTTCTTT
>TRBJ1-1|few|NA|TRBV25-1
CASSEYIGLHTEAFF
TGTGCCAGCAGTGAATATATAGGTTTGCACACTGAAGCTTTCTTT
>TRBJ2-5|once|TRBD1|TRBV6-5
CASSYSGRGYQETQYF
TGTGCCAGCAGTTACTCGGGCAGGGGGTATCAAGAGACCCAGTACTTC
>TRBJ2-7|NA|NA|TRBV7-9
CASGLGEVSEQYF
TGTGCCAGCGGACTGGGGGAGGTCAGCGAGCAGTACTTC
>TRBJ1-5|few|NA|TRBV2
CASTPPPGGQPQHF
TGTGCCAGCACGCCACCCCCGGGTGGTCAGCCCCAGCATTTT
>TRBJ2-7|few|NA|TRBV20-1
CSAGPGASQYF
TGCAGTGCTGGGCCGGGGGCATCGCAGTACTTC
>TRBJ2-7|NA|NA|TRBV28
CASSLDSYEQYF
TGTGCCAGCAGTTTAGACTCCTACGAGCAGTACTTC